The clone carrying this T cell receptor beta chain was observed many times. Its antigen remains unknown. Germline is not matched at one junction end, which may reflect a read error. The data derive from a study of T cells after yellow fever vaccination. Study-wide results and limits: Post-booster repertoires again held most primary-vaccination clones (just under 97% CD4, roughly 90% CD8). Highly abundant clonotypes carried over from the bulk population could end up in FACS-sorted repertoires as contaminants.

It was through 5'RACE template switching that TCR cDNA was made, with a universal primer site and UMIs added. TCRdb passed the 5' RACE reads through MiXCR, listing each CDR3 protein once. The sample includes about 150,000 distinct CDR3 sequences, 5% to 7.5% of them seen just once. The CDR3 is 11 amino acids. Germline CDR1 is SGHTA and CDR2 is FQGNSA. The receptor comes from a man aged 30 to 39 who received the YFV17D yellow fever vaccine. The specimen comprised CD4+ T cells sorted from PBMCs, sampled 10 days after the yellow fever booster vaccination. The chain joins TRBV7-2 to TRBJ2-5; no clear D gene. In DNA form, the CDR3 reads TGTGCCAGCAGCCTAAATTTGCCCGAAGGGTTC. This encodes CASSLNLPEGF.